The rows below give T cell receptor beta chains drawn from one sample of a study of glioma-infiltrating T cells. Each CDR3 protein is one row after TCRdb ran MiXCR on the multiplex PCR reads. The top ten hold around 30% of the sample, which has some 99,000 distinct CDR3 sequences, 20% to 30% seen once. Source material: glioma tissue, nonneoplastic brain tissue, or PBMCs (not recorded which). These receptor sequences come from a human donor with low-grade glioma or glioblastoma, undergoing nonglioma brain surgery, or in good health (not recorded which). Each CDR3 is given with its conserved first and last residue. The order of the fields is clone size, J gene, V gene, D gene, CDR3 DNA, CDR3 protein. A D gene is named only where the DNA matches it firmly. Clone size, where shown, is once, few, many, or a class for clones that have expanded.

-	TRBJ1-1	TRBV4-3	-	TGCGCCAGCAGCCCCGGTCGGGCGGGCAGGGACACTGAAGCTTTCTTT	CASSPGRAGRDTEAFF
many	TRBJ1-2	TRBV18	-	TGTGCCAGCGCCGAGGACAGTAACTATGGCTACACCTTC	CASAEDSNYGYTF
-	TRBJ2-2	TRBV4-1	-	TGCGCCAGCAGCCCCATCTGGAACACCGGGGAGCTGTTTTTT	CASSPIWNTGELFF
many	TRBJ1-5	TRBV9	TRBD1	TGTGCCAGCTCTAGGGACAGGGATGAGCCCCAGCATTTT	CASSRDRDEPQHF
many	TRBJ1-1	TRBV6-2/TRBV6-3	-	TGTGCCAGCAGTTACAGGGGTGCAGCTTTCTTT	CASSYRGAAFF
many	TRBJ2-1	TRBV4-3	-	TGCGCCAGCAGCCAAGATCTCATAGGCTCCTACAATGAGCAGTTCTTC	CASSQDLIGSYNEQFF
many	TRBJ1-5	TRBV6-5	-	TGTGCCAGCAGTTACTCGACCGGGCCGGGACAGCCCCAGCATTTT	CASSYSTGPGQPQHF
many	TRBJ2-7	TRBV4-3	-	TGCGCCAGCAGCCAAGATTCCCCAGGGCCCTACGAGCAGTACTTC	CASSQDSPGPYEQYF
many	TRBJ1-3	TRBV5-1	TRBD1	TGCGCCAGCAGCCCACAGGGGGGAAACACCATATATTTT	CASSPQGGNTIYF
many	TRBJ2-3	TRBV20-1	-	TGCAGTGCTAGAGGACTAACCAACGACCGACCGTATAGCACAGATACGCAGTATTTT	CSARGLTNDRPYSTDTQYF
-	TRBJ2-1	TRBV18	-	TGTGCCAGCTCATCCGACGCGCTAGCTGGCTACAATGAGCAGTTCTTC	CASSSDALAGYNEQFF
many	TRBJ1-2	TRBV28	-	TGTGCCAGCAGTCCCTCGAAAGGGTTACGCTTGAACTATGGCTACACCTTC	CASSPSKGLRLNYGYTF
-	TRBJ2-5	TRBV18	-	TGTGCCAGCTCCCAGAGGCAGGGAGGAGAGAACCAGCACTTC	CASSQRQGGENQHF
many	TRBJ1-1	TRBV7-9	-	TGTGCCAGCAGCTTAGCGGGTCGGGAGGACACTGAAGCTTTCTTT	CASSLAGREDTEAFF
many	TRBJ1-5	TRBV20-1	-	TGCAGTGCTAGTTGGGGGAGAGGAAGCAATCAGCCCCAGCATTTT	CSASWGRGSNQPQHF
-	TRBJ2-7	TRBV20-1	-	TGCAGTGCCCGAACTAGCAGGATTTCCTACGAGCAGTACTTC	CSARTSRISYEQYF
-	TRBJ1-1	TRBV27	-	TGTGCCAGCAGCAAATCCGGGGGAAGCGGAGAAGCTTTCTTT	CASSKSGGSGEAFF
many	TRBJ2-7	TRBV5-1	-	TGCGCCAGCAGCGCGGACTCCTACGAGCAGTACTTC	CASSADSYEQYF
-	TRBJ1-1	TRBV9	-	TGTGCCTGCAGCGGAAACAGAAACACTGAAGCTTTCTTT	CACSGNRNTEAFF
many	TRBJ2-1	TRBV6-2/TRBV6-3	-	TGTGCTTCAAGGCGGGTACGGGCGGGGCATGAGCAGTTCTTC	CASRRVRAGHEQFF
-	TRBJ2-5	TRBV7-9	TRBD1	TGTGCCAGCAGCACGGACAGGGAGAGGTACCAAGAGACCCAGTACTTC	CASSTDRERYQETQYF
-	TRBJ2-1	TRBV2	TRBD1	TGTGCCAGCAGCCTCCAAGGACAGGGGTCGTTCTTC	CASSLQGQGSFF
-	TRBJ2-5	TRBV14	-	TGTGCCAGCAGCCAAATTGCTGACCAAGAGACCCAGTACTTC	CASSQIADQETQYF
-	TRBJ1-2	TRBV7-9	-	TGTGCCAGCAGCTTAGCTAGCGCAGGGCATAGCGGCTACACCTTC	CASSLASAGHSGYTF
-	TRBJ1-2	TRBV9	-	TGTGCCAGCAGCGTAGAGCACAGAAACTATGGCTACACCTTC	CASSVEHRNYGYTF
-	TRBJ2-6	TRBV7-9	-	TGTGCCAGCAGCCCCAGTGTTCTCGGGGCCAACGTCCTGACTTTC	CASSPSVLGANVLTF
many	TRBJ1-5	TRBV29-1	-	TGCAGCGTTGTACTCAAGAATAGCAATCAGCCCCAGCATTTT	CSVVLKNSNQPQHF
many	TRBJ2-7	TRBV29-1	-	TGCAGCGTTGCCCCTGCGTCAAGCTCCTACGAGCAGTACTTC	CSVAPASSSYEQYF
many	TRBJ1-1	TRBV18	TRBD1	TGTGCCAGCTCACCACCGGGACAGCGCACTGAAGCTTTCTTT	CASSPPGQRTEAFF
-	TRBJ2-5	TRBV5-1	-	TGCGCCAGCAGCTTGAGCGTGGGGGAACAAGAGACCCAGTACTTC	CASSLSVGEQETQYF
many	TRBJ2-5	TRBV7-2	-	TGTGCCAGCAGCTTGGCTCGGGCAGTTCAAGAGACCCAGTACTTC	CASSLARAVQETQYF
many	TRBJ2-7	TRBV7-6	-	TGTGCCAGCAGCTCTCGGACCCGCTCCTACGAGCAGTACTTC	CASSSRTRSYEQYF
many	TRBJ2-3	TRBV7-9	-	TGTGCCCTACAGCGGTCTAGCACAGATACGCAGTATTTT	CALQRSSTDTQYF
many	TRBJ2-7	TRBV7-2	-	TGTGCCAGCAGTTCCCTTCCAGGGCACTCCTACGAGCAGTACTTC	CASSSLPGHSYEQYF
many	TRBJ2-1	TRBV29-1	-	TGCAGCGTCCAGGGGTACAATGAGCAGTTCTTC	CSVQGYNEQFF
-	TRBJ1-5	TRBV29-1	-	TGCAGCGTTAGGGCAGGGCTTAACCAGCCCCAGCATTTT	CSVRAGLNQPQHF